This T cell receptor (beta chain) was identified in a study of blood T cells in healthy people across ages. Overall study: The capture of about one barcoded beta molecule per two T cells was achieved by template switching. General study findings and limits: Estimated diversity across one million T cells was deemed an underestimate.

Donors ranged from about 6 to 90 years old and were healthy Caucasians in Russia. This clonotype was observed a handful of times. No antigen is known for it. With a J-beta primer mix and a sample-barcoded 5' primer, a second PCR ran roughly 7 to 11 cycles. A template-switch adaptor containing 12 random nucleotides labeled each cDNA molecule. TCRdb redid the calling of the 5' RACE reads with MiXCR, one entry per CDR3 protein. The top ten clones hold more than 4% of a sample with some 1,500,000 distinct CDR3 sequences, roughly two fifths of them seen once. Trimming left V 3 bases short and J 0 bases short, with 9 bases between. Germline loops: CDR1 SEHNR, CDR2 FQNEAQ (reference sequence). This CDR3 region has 15 residues.

The chain has TRBV7-9 and TRBJ2-4; TRBD1 is a possible D gene (6 bases). The sequenced sample consisted of blood. This TCR was sampled from a woman aged 18-29 years in good health. The CDR3 loop reads CASSLQGIAKNIQYF. The CDR3, as DNA: TGTGCCAGCAGCTTGCAGGGGATAGCCAAAAACATTCAGTACTTC.